This T cell receptor (beta chain) comes out of a study of blood T cell repertoires in COVID-19. Study at large: Acute-phase and convalescent COVID-19 samples originated in the United States, Italy and Spain.

Some clones are missing from TCRdb's copy, which holds only in-frame ones; the method was immunoSEQ multiplex PCR. The sample records roughly 280,000 clones, about 88% being singletons. The specimen was peripheral blood. The sequence came from a man between 18 and 29 years old with active or convalescent COVID-19.

The CDR3 region is CASRGPTGEAFF. The CDR3 nucleotides read TGTGCCAGCAGAGGACCGACAGGGGAAGCTTTCTTT. V gene TRBV6-5 combines with J gene TRBJ1-1; 7 nucleotides agree with TRBD1. The germline V gene encodes CDR1 MNHEY and CDR2 SVGAGI. The CDR3 is made up of 12 amino acids. V trimming: 6 bases; J trimming: 8 bases; junction bases outside the gene matches: 6.